This TCR beta chain was obtained from a study of T cells in Graves' hyperthyroidism and ophthalmopathy. The study, taken as a whole, reports: Clonotypes that were expanded in thyroid above 0.001 mostly appeared in blood too. The authors' 13 V-J model separated ophthalmopathy from stable hyperthyroidism.

Patients having uncontrolled infection, another autoimmune disease, pregnancy or lactation were not included. Orbital computed tomography and thyroid ultrasound, together with serum TRAb and thyroxine and clinical symptoms, were used for diagnoses. On this clonotype itself: No antigen is known for it.

Amplified TCR beta CDR3 regions derived from RNA transcripts. Carried out on the TCR CDR3, a first-round RT-PCR used the HTBI primer set. In TCRdb, the multiplex PCR reads were re-called with MiXCR into one record per CDR3 protein. The sample records 500,000 to 650,000 distinct CDR3 sequences, around 50% being singletons. The TCR comes from an adult woman with Graves' disease, either hyperthyroidism or ophthalmopathy (not recorded which). The sequenced material came from peripheral blood or thyroid tissue (not recorded which).

In DNA form, the CDR3 reads TGCAGTGCTAAACAGGGGGCGGGTTACGAGCAGTACTTC. Protein: CSAKQGAGYEQYF. This chain links TRBV20-1 with TRBJ2-7, with 9 bases that match TRBD1. This CDR3 has 13 amino acids. Trimming cost V 4 bases and J 4 bases; bases outside gene matches: 5. CDR1 is DFQATT and CDR2 is SNEGSKA in the germline V gene (reference sequence).